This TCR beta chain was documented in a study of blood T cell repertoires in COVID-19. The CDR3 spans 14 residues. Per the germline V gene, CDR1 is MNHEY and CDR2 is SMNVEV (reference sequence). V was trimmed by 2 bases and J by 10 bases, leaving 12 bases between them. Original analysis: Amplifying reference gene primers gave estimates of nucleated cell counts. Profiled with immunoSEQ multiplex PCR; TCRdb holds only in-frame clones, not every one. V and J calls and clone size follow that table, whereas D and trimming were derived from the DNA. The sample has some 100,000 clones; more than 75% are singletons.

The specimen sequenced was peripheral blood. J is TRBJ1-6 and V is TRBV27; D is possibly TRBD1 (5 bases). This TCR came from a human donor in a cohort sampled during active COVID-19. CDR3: CASSLAPRGSPLHF. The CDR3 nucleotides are TGTGCCAGCAGTTTAGCCCCTAGGGGATCACCCCTCCACTTT.